The 28 T cell receptor beta chains presented below share a single source sample, sequenced in a study of shared clonotypes between healthy human individuals. Assay used: immunoSEQ multiplex PCR; TCRdb lists only in-frame clones, some missing. The sample gives roughly 1,100,000 clones, around four fifths of which show up once; 1.4% is in the top ten. The sequenced material came from memory CD4+ T cells sorted from blood. Described subset: CD45RA-negative fraction. Every receptor here comes from a man in his late teens or twenties in good health.

This clone was seen only once. This specimen includes other DNA sequences encoding the same CDR3. The chain has TRBV5-6 and TRBJ2-7, with 10 nucleotides matching TRBD1. The V gene end was trimmed by 3 bases and the J gene end by 2 bases; junction bases not matched to a gene: 5. CDR3 length equals 15 residues. Looked up from germline, CDR1 is SGHDT and CDR2 is YYEEEE. CDR3 sequence reads: CASSSLGTGAYEQYF. CDR3 DNA: TGTGCCAGCAGCTCATTAGGGACAGGGGCCTACGAGCAGTACTTC.

CDR3 bases: TGCGCCAGCAAAGGAACAGGGAACACTGAAGCTTTCTTT. This translates into CASKGTGNTEAFF. The chain recombines TRBV5-1 with TRBJ1-1, with a weak D call TRBD1 (5 bases). V lost 6 bases and J 1 base, leaving 10 bases between the germline ends. CDR1 is SGHRS and CDR2 is YFSETQ in the germline V gene. The CDR3 is made up of 13 amino acids.

This clone was counted between two and nine times. The V gene is TRBV5-5, the J gene TRBJ2-6; perhaps TRBD1 as D (6 bases). The germline V and J ends were trimmed by 2 bases and 0 bases, with 12 bases remaining between them. This CDR3 is 17 amino acids long. CDR1 SGHKS and CDR2 YYEKEE come from the germline V gene (reference sequence). The CDR3 here is CASSFEMTGSGANVLTF. In DNA, the CDR3 is TGTGCCAGCAGCTTTGAGATGACAGGCTCTGGGGCCAACGTCCTGACTTTC.

The V and J genes are TRBV5-5 and TRBJ2-7, with 10 positions matching TRBD2. Germline CDR1 SGHKS, CDR2 YYEKEE (reference sequence). V was clipped by 0 bases and J by 0 bases; unmatched bases: 6. The CDR3 sequence is 17 residues long. The CDR3 here is CASSLAGTSVSSYEQYF. The CDR3 nucleotides read TGTGCCAGCAGCTTGGCGGGGACTAGCGTAAGCTCCTACGAGCAGTACTTC.

This clone has just a few counts. This rearrangement joins TRBV4-3 to TRBJ1-2, with D tentatively TRBD1 (5 bases). The germline CDR1 and CDR2 sequences are LGHNA and YSLEER. The CDR3 consists of 13 residues. Between the trimmed V and J ends, which lost 1 base and 7 bases, there was a span of 10 bases. As DNA, the CDR3 is TGCGCCAGCAGCCAAGGGACATTAGGTGGCTACACCTTC. Amino acid sequence: CASSQGTLGGYTF.

The chain couples TRBV28 to TRBJ2-1; 8 bases are a match to TRBD1. Germline CDR1 reads MDHEN; CDR2 reads SYDVKM. The ends lost 11 bases at V and 1 base at J; junction bases unmatched: 4. This CDR3 comprises 13 residues. This CDR3 reads CASWTGSYNEQFF. The CDR3 coding sequence is TGTGCCTCCTGGACAGGGTCCTACAATGAGCAGTTCTTC.

Of note for this clone: A read error may explain this, as a much larger clone is one base away. The chain employs TRBV7-2 and TRBJ2-5, with D uncertain. V was clipped by 2 bases and J by 6 bases, with 4 bases between them. CDR1 SGHTA and CDR2 FQGNSA come from the germline V gene. The CDR3 contains 11 residues. The CDR3 nucleotides are TGTGCCAGCAGCTTAAAGAAGACCCAGTACTTC. Translating gives CASSLKKTQYF.

This clone was seen only a few times. The chain has TRBV7-2 and TRBJ2-5, with a weak D call TRBD2 (5 bases). CDR1 is SGHTA, CDR2 FQGNSA, per germline. V lost 3 bases, J lost 0 bases, and 11 bases lay in between. The CDR3 spans 15 residues. The DNA for the CDR3 is TGTGCCAGCAGCTTGGACTCCTCGTACCAAGAGACCCAGTACTTC. It specifies CASSLDSSYQETQYF. The whole variable domain, filled in from reference TRBV7-2 and TRBJ2-5, reads GAGVSQSPSNKVTEKGKDVELRCDPISGHTALYWYRQSLGQGLEFLIYFQGNSAPDKSGLPSDRFSAERTGGSVSTLTIQRTQQEDSAVYLCASSLDSSYQETQYFGPGTRLLVL.

The chain links TRBV4-1 to TRBJ2-7, with D tentatively TRBD2 (6 bases). The V gene's germline CDR1 is MGHRA and CDR2 YSYEKL. The CDR3 runs 17 residues. The V end lost 0 bases, the J end lost 0 bases, and 15 bases lay between the germline ends. The CDR3 DNA sequence: TGCGCCAGCAGCCAAGATCCCCGGGGGACCTACTCCTACGAGCAGTACTTC. Amino acid sequence: CASSQDPRGTYSYEQYF.

V is TRBV7-2 and J is TRBJ2-7; a weak D match, TRBD1 (6 bases). Trimming pared 4 bases from V and 7 bases from J, leaving 20 bases between. The CDR3 totals 15 residues. Germline CDR1 SGHTA, CDR2 FQGNSA. The CDR3 here is CASSYHRVAVREQYF. CDR3 DNA: TGTGCCAGCAGCTACCACAGGGTGGCCGTTCGGGAGCAGTACTTC.

The chain uses TRBV2 and TRBJ2-3; D remains unclear. CDR3 size: 15 residues. Trimming cost V 4 bases and J 1 base, with 12 bases left between them. Per germline, CDR1 SNHLY and CDR2 FYNNEI. This chain's CDR3 is CASSVSAAGTDTQYF. The CDR3 nucleotides are TGTGCCAGCAGTGTATCTGCGGCGGGCACAGATACGCAGTATTTT. Supplemented by reference TRBV2 and TRBJ2-3, the full variable domain reads EPEVTQTPSHQVTQMGQEVILRCVPISNHLYFYWYRQILGQKVEFLVSFYNNEISEKSEIFDDQFSVERPDGSNFTLKIRSTKLEDSAMYFCASSVSAAGTDTQYFGPGTRLTVL.

This sequence joins TRBV7-6 and TRBJ2-5; TRBD1 aligns across 8 bases. V dropped 4 bases and J dropped 4; count of bases not matched to a gene: 2. Germline values: CDR1 SGHVS, CDR2 FNYEAQ. The CDR3 contains 13 residues. CDR3 in DNA: TGTGCCAGCAGCTGGACAGGGCGAGAGACCCAGTACTTC. Its protein product is CASSWTGRETQYF.

The chain has TRBV5-4 and TRBJ2-1; 11 nucleotides agree with TRBD2. Germline CDR1 reads SGHNT; CDR2 reads YYREEE (reference sequence). J gave up 1 base and V 3 bases, and 6 bases lay outside the gene matches. The CDR3 runs to 17 residues. The CDR3 region has the DNA TGTGCCAGCAGCTCGGGGACTAGCGGACCTTCCTACAATGAGCAGTTCTTC. Translation: CASSSGTSGPSYNEQFF. The complete variable domain, with remaining parts taken from reference TRBV5-4 and TRBJ2-1, reads ETGVTQSPTHLIKTRGQQVTLRCSSQSGHNTVSWYQQALGQGPQFIFQYYREEENGRGNFPPRFSGLQFPNYSSELNVNALELDDSALYLCASSSGTSGPSYNEQFFGPGTRLTVL.

The chain links TRBV19 to TRBJ1-2, with D possibly being TRBD1 (5 bases). Per the germline V gene, CDR1 is LNHDA and CDR2 is SQIVND (reference sequence). Trimming shortened V by 7 bases and J by 0 bases, and 9 bases separated the two germline ends. CDR3 length equals 13 residues. The CDR3 coding sequence is TGTGCCAGTAATGCAGGGCCTAACTATGGCTACACCTTC. This gives the protein CASNAGPNYGYTF.

The chain links TRBV5-1 to TRBJ1-1, with D unclear. Germline V gene lookup returns CDR1 SGHRS and CDR2 YFSETQ. This CDR3 has 14 amino acids. V was cut by 6 bases and J by 0 bases, with 12 bases left in between. CDR3: CASTFDGLNTEAFF. The CDR3 DNA reads as TGCGCCAGCACGTTCGACGGACTGAACACTGAAGCTTTCTTT.

V usage is TRBV28 and J usage is TRBJ2-3; D unresolved. V lost 7 bases to trimming and J lost 4 bases, with 9 bases between them. Germline assignment: CDR1 MDHEN and CDR2 SYDVKM. There are 12 residues in the CDR3. CDR3 protein: CASTESADTQYF. DNA of the CDR3: TGTGCCAGCACCGAGTCAGCAGATACGCAGTATTTT.

The chain combines TRBV5-1 with TRBJ2-5; 11 bases match TRBD2. This CDR3 has 15 residues. Trimming took 0 bases from V and 4 from J; bases not matched to a gene: 2. Germline CDR1 SGHRS, CDR2 YFSETQ. For the CDR3, the DNA is TGCGCCAGCAGCTTGGCCCTAGCGGGGGGAGAGACCCAGTACTTC. As protein: CASSLALAGGETQYF.

This clone occurred a few times. The CDR3: CASSETSNVPDTQYF. The CDR3 region has the DNA TGTGCCAGCAGTGAGACTAGCAATGTTCCCGATACGCAGTATTTT. V usage is TRBV6-4 and J usage is TRBJ2-3; 7 bases are shared with TRBD2. V trimming: 3 bases; J trimming: 6 bases; junction bases outside the gene matches: 9. The CDR3 spans 15 residues. CDR1 and CDR2 from the germline V gene are MRHNA and SNTAGT.

The V and J genes are TRBV6-6 and TRBJ2-7; D is uncertain. Trimming took 8 bases from V and 4 from J, leaving 9 bases between them. Germline assignment: CDR1 MNHNY and CDR2 SVGAGI (reference sequence). The CDR3 totals 11 residues. This CDR3 reads CASARVYEQYF. CDR3 nucleotides: TGTGCCAGCGCCCGGGTGTACGAGCAGTACTTC.

This sequence joins TRBV6-5 and TRBJ1-1; tentatively, D is TRBD1 (5 bases). CDR3 size: 15 residues. Germline-derived CDR1 and CDR2 are MNHEY and SVGAGI. V was trimmed by 4 bases and J by 3 bases, leaving 15 bases between them. The CDR3 DNA sequence: TGTGCCAGCAGTTCCCCTGGGGGAAGGGACACTGAAGCTTTCTTT. It is translated as CASSSPGGRDTEAFF.

The chain links TRBV28 to TRBJ1-1, with D possibly TRBD1 on 5 matching bases. There are 15 residues in the CDR3. The germline CDR1 and CDR2 sequences are MDHEN and SYDVKM. Trimming shortened V by 4 bases and J by 5 bases, and 17 bases separated the two germline ends. CDR3 sequence reads: CASSSVHRGGTEAFF. The CDR3 nucleotides read TGTGCCAGCAGTTCAGTACACCGGGGGGGGACTGAAGCTTTCTTT.

V usage is TRBV6-6 and J usage is TRBJ2-7; TRBD2 matches at 8 bases. The germline V gene encodes CDR1 MNHNY and CDR2 SVGAGI (reference sequence). V gave up 5 bases and J gave up 2 bases; unmatched junction bases: 8. The CDR3 runs 15 residues. The DNA for the CDR3 is TGTGCCAGCAGTCGCCGTGGAGCGGGAGCCTACGAGCAGTACTTC. Its protein product is CASSRRGAGAYEQYF.

The chain employs TRBV19 and TRBJ1-2; no definite D call. The CDR3 spans 13 residues. The V end lost 6 bases, the J end lost 7 bases, and 15 bases lay between the germline ends. CDR1 is LNHDA, CDR2 SQIVND, per germline (reference sequence). CDR3 sequence reads: CASSLISRSGYTF. The CDR3 nucleotides read TGTGCCAGTAGCCTAATCTCTCGCTCTGGCTACACCTTC.

This clone was observed a handful of times. V and J are TRBV5-1 and TRBJ2-3; D remains ambiguous. The CDR3 loop spans 13 amino acids. V was trimmed by 4 bases and J by 2 bases, leaving 8 bases between them. Germline CDR1 is SGHRS and CDR2 is YFSETQ. Here the CDR3 DNA reads TGCGCCAGCAGCCGCAACCCCACAGATACGCAGTATTTT. It encodes CASSRNPTDTQYF.

This rearrangement joins TRBV5-1 to TRBJ2-3; 9 bases are shared with TRBD2. CDR1 and CDR2 (germline): SGHRS, YFSETQ. CDR3 length: 15 amino acids. The ends lost 6 bases at V and 2 bases at J; junction bases unmatched: 7. CDR3 nucleotide sequence: TGCGCCAGCACCGAAACTAGCGGGCCCACAGATACGCAGTATTTT. It encodes CASTETSGPTDTQYF.

As to this clone: Distinct nucleotide sequences in the sample also encode this CDR3. The chain's CDR3 is CASSQGDGNYGYTF. In nucleotides, the CDR3 is TGCGCCAGCAGCCAAGGGGACGGGAACTATGGCTACACCTTC. The chain recombines TRBV4-1 with TRBJ1-2; possibly TRBD1 for D (5 bases). V was pared by 1 base and J by 2 bases, with 8 bases between. Germline values: CDR1 MGHRA, CDR2 YSYEKL. This CDR3 is 14 amino acids long.

As regards this clone: Within the sample, other DNA sequences also encode this same CDR3. J is TRBJ2-7 and V is TRBV6-6; possibly TRBD2 for D (5 bases). This CDR3 has 13 residues. V lost 0 bases and J lost 3, with 6 bases in between. CDR1 and CDR2 from the germline V gene are MNHNY and SVGAGI (reference sequence). The CDR3 is CASSYSRGYEQYF. In DNA, the CDR3 is TGTGCCAGCAGTTACTCTCGGGGCTACGAGCAGTACTTC.

In regard to this clone: Other DNA sequences in this specimen translate into the identical CDR3. The chain joins TRBV10-1 to TRBJ2-2; D gene ambiguous. V lost 3 bases and J lost 0, with 8 bases in between. Germline assignment: CDR1 WNHNN and CDR2 SYGVQD (reference sequence). This CDR3 is 15 amino acids long. The CDR3 region is CASSEGSANTGELFF. The CDR3 DNA follows: TGCGCCAGCAGTGAAGGCTCCGCGAACACCGGGGAGCTGTTTTTT.